Included here is one T cell receptor beta chain sequence, with context. The data originate from a study of control samples from healthy donors and cancer patients. The protocol was immunoSEQ multiplex PCR, while the TCRdb copy is restricted to in-frame clones and leaves out a portion. The sample consists of tens of thousands of clones, roughly 93% of them appearing once. This CDR3 region has 11 residues. Germline values: CDR1 LNHDA, CDR2 SQIVND (reference sequence). Between the trimmed V and J ends, which lost 5 bases and 8 bases, there was a span of 9 bases. The TCR comes from a woman aged 30 to 39 in good health. The chain has TRBV19 and TRBJ1-1; D remains unclear. The specimen sequenced was blood. The chain's CDR3 is CASSFGPEAFF. The CDR3 DNA reads as TGTGCCAGTAGTTTTGGCCCCGAAGCTTTCTTT.